The present entry profiles one T cell receptor beta chain with its context. No cognate antigen has been identified for it. No base-level quality is on record; no much larger clone is a single base apart. The data originate from a study of blood T cell repertoires in COVID-19 (dated by TCRdb to the early 2020s). Context from the whole study: Samples from collaborators originated in the United States, Italy and Spain and spanned both the acute and convalescent phases of COVID-19. HLA class I and class II types, where available, came from metadata supplied by the sample provider rather than from assay-based typing. The sample metadata nearly always contained a de-identified subject ID, COVID-19 status, age in years and sex. The prospective study material was composed of cDNA or gDNA derived from T cells, B-cell-depleted T cells, or PBMCs. The repertoires were made available in a free public database intended to serve as a resource for research on the immune response to SARS-CoV-2. Subjects who had been exposed to COVID-19, were actively infected with it, or had recovered from it provided the deeply sampled blood TCRbeta repertoires that made up the dataset. The samples were drawn from two sources: the first 160 participants of the ongoing ImmuneRACE study, and 1,000 to 1,500 subjects contributed by 6 global collaborators.

The immunoSEQ Assay, a bias-controlled multiplex PCR, was used to amplify TCRbeta CDR3 regions from genomic DNA. Per the authors' processing: Within the assay, amplification of reference gene primers was used to estimate how many nucleated cells each sample contained. Sequence reads were collapsed and filtered to measure the absolute abundance of every unique TCRbeta CDR3 rearrangement. For each sample, productive Simpson clonality was calculated as the square root of Simpson's diversity index across productive rearrangements. TCRdb retrieved this table from immuneACCESS and kept in-frame rearrangements only. Not all clones are present; in checked studies, unresolved V genes account for under half, and no reason is known for the remainder. For V, J and clone size, that table is used; D and trimming come from the DNA. This sample comprises some 300,000 clones, roughly 86% of them detected only once. The ten largest account for roughly 2.9% of the sample.

The CDR3 covers 14 residues, taking in both the cysteine and the phenylalanine. Of the read, only the CDR3 DNA is kept; its 42 bases are in frame from base 1. At the junction V is shortened by 0 bases and J by 5 bases, with 9 bases in between. Based on the germline V gene, the CDR1 and CDR2 sequences are SGHRS and YFSETQ. Participants in the prospective study were aged 18 to 89 years, lived in about two dozen United States geographic areas, and enrolled through a virtual design. In the prospective study, participants were assigned to cohorts based on the clinical history participants reported in a screening survey and a study questionnaire. A participant counted as exposed if, within 2 weeks of entering the study, that participant had been in contact with someone who had a PCR-confirmed or clinician-diagnosed COVID-19 case. Mobile phlebotomists in the prospective study collected whole blood, serum and a nasopharyngeal or oropharyngeal swab from every participant. Over a roughly 2-month period, participants in the prospective study had the option of providing additional blood draws and questionnaires. Prospective study blood samples were shipped either frozen or at room temperature before DNA extraction.

The full study reports these points: The quantity of clinical and demographic metadata differed by source and by participant and was supplied without curation.

Recombination linked TRBV5-1 to TRBJ1-5; the D gene is not confidently resolved. The sequence derives from a woman between 45 and 60 years old who had been exposed to COVID-19. Sequenced input: PBMCs or T cells enriched from blood (not recorded which). The CDR3 protein: CASSLGGDYQPQHF. In nucleotides, the sequence is TGCGCCAGCAGCTTGGGCGGGGATTATCAGCCCCAGCATTTT.